A selection of T cell receptor beta chains follows, all from one sample in a study of T cell repertoires in cytomegalovirus infection. One entry per CDR3 protein results from TCRdb running MiXCR on the reads. The table lists around 170,000 distinct CDR3 sequences, under 20% of them singletons. Sequences were obtained from CD8+ T cells from PBMCs. The receptors come from a human donor in good health (CMV status not recorded). Some clones in this sample may be carry-over from other donors' samples. Each CDR3 is given with its conserved first and last residue. Each record gives: D gene, clone size, V gene, J gene, CDR3 protein, CDR3 DNA. The D gene is left open where the match is weak. Rows may omit the clone size; those that give it use once, few, many or a size class.

NA	NA	TRBV19	TRBJ1-1	CASQFAGVTEAFF	TGTGCCAGTCAATTTGCGGGGGTCACTGAAGCTTTCTTT
NA	few	TRBV12-3/TRBV12-4	TRBJ1-1	CASSLAQMNTEAFF	TGTGCCAGCAGTTTAGCACAGATGAACACTGAAGCTTTCTTT
NA	NA	TRBV29-1	TRBJ2-3	CSVEDHGGTDTQYF	TGCAGCGTTGAAGATCATGGGGGTACAGATACGCAGTATTTT
NA	NA	TRBV11-2	TRBJ2-7	CASSLEGGSSYEQYF	TGTGCCAGCAGCTTAGAGGGGGGAAGCTCCTACGAGCAGTACTTC
NA	many	TRBV6-6	TRBJ1-1	CASKAGTFAAEAFF	TGTGCCAGCAAAGCCGGGACCTTTGCCGCTGAAGCTTTCTTT
NA	few	TRBV28	TRBJ2-7	CASSFDGVDRKSYEQYF	TGTGCCAGCAGTTTCGATGGGGTGGATAGGAAATCCTACGAGCAGTACTTC
NA	few	TRBV6-2/TRBV6-3	TRBJ2-7	CASALVGYYEQYF	TGTGCCAGCGCCCTAGTTGGGTACTACGAGCAGTACTTC
TRBD1	NA	TRBV28	TRBJ2-5	CASNAAPGGLKTQYF	TGTGCCAGCAACGCCGCCCCAGGGGGCCTGAAGACCCAGTACTTC
NA	many	TRBV7-2	TRBJ1-2	CASSSGGGGYYGYTF	TGTGCCAGCAGCTCGGGCGGGGGAGGTTACTATGGCTACACCTTC
TRBD1	NA	TRBV7-8	TRBJ2-7	CASSPTGGREQYF	TGTGCCAGCAGCCCTACAGGGGGCAGAGAGCAGTACTTC
NA	few	TRBV12-5	TRBJ1-5	CASADSNQPQHF	TGTGCTAGTGCAGATAGCAATCAGCCCCAGCATTTT
NA	NA	TRBV2	TRBJ1-2	CASRGRGYTF	TGTGCCAGCCGAGGGAGGGGCTACACCTTC
NA	few	TRBV6-5	TRBJ2-3	CASSQRDTQYF	TGTGCCAGCAGTCAGAGGGATACGCAGTATTTT
TRBD2	few	TRBV28	TRBJ2-7	CASSPPRWRGSYEQYF	TGTGCCAGCAGTCCCCCTCGTTGGCGCGGGAGCTACGAGCAGTACTTC
NA	few	TRBV7-3	TRBJ2-7	CASSAELRGEQYF	TGTGCCAGCAGCGCCGAACTGCGCGGAGAGCAGTACTTC
TRBD1	NA	TRBV6-2/TRBV6-3	TRBJ2-1	CASSPGTDRRNEQFF	TGTGCCAGCAGTCCTGGGACAGACCGTCGAAATGAGCAGTTCTTC
NA	few	TRBV6-1	TRBJ2-3	CASSSGFQGTNPTDTQYF	TGTGCCAGCAGTAGCGGATTCCAGGGCACTAACCCCACAGATACGCAGTATTTT
NA	NA	TRBV11-2	TRBJ1-1	CASSPTGLGEAFF	TGTGCCAGCAGCCCCACAGGTCTGGGCGAAGCTTTCTTT
NA	few	TRBV25-1	TRBJ1-6	CASSESGGRSPLHF	TGTGCCAGCAGTGAATCTGGGGGGCGGTCACCCCTCCACTTT
TRBD2	NA	TRBV7-2	TRBJ2-7	CASSLVAGGPGEQYF	TGTGCCAGCAGCTTAGTTGCGGGAGGGCCGGGTGAGCAGTACTTC
NA	few	TRBV4-2	TRBJ2-1	CASSQDNRIANYNEQFF	TGTGCCAGCAGCCAAGATAATAGAATAGCAAATTACAATGAGCAGTTCTTC
NA	few	TRBV6-2/TRBV6-3	TRBJ2-7	CASSPAGILGGSYEQYF	TGTGCCAGCAGTCCGGCGGGGATCCTGGGGGGCTCCTACGAGCAGTACTTC
NA	NA	TRBV11-2	TRBJ2-4	CASSLVSSGLQYF	TGTGCCAGCAGCTTAGTTTCCTCGGGTCTCCAGTACTTC
TRBD2	many	TRBV12-3/TRBV12-4	TRBJ2-3	CASSSSGGITDTQYF	TGTGCCAGCAGTTCGTCGGGGGGGATTACAGATACGCAGTATTTT
TRBD1	NA	TRBV28	TRBJ1-2	CASSFNRGLGYTF	TGTGCCAGCAGTTTTAACAGGGGGCTTGGCTACACCTTC
NA	once	TRBV6-2/TRBV6-3	TRBJ2-3	CASSLGPVAQYF	TGTGCCAGCAGTCTCGGACCAGTTGCGCAGTATTTT
TRBD1	few	TRBV28	TRBJ1-4	CASKIGQGNEKLFF	TGTGCCAGCAAAATAGGACAGGGGAATGAAAAACTGTTTTTT
NA	NA	TRBV12-3/TRBV12-4	TRBJ2-7	CASSLRSSSYEQYF	TGTGCCAGCAGTTTAAGGTCTAGCAGCTACGAGCAGTACTTC
NA	NA	TRBV29-1	TRBJ2-7	CSVDGGGDEQYF	TGCAGCGTTGACGGAGGGGGCGACGAGCAGTACTTC
TRBD1	NA	TRBV27	TRBJ1-2	CASSPTGTGYGYTF	TGTGCCAGCAGTCCGACCGGGACAGGATATGGCTACACCTTC
TRBD1	NA	TRBV7-9	TRBJ1-1	CASSGQDAFEAFF	TGTGCCAGCAGCGGACAGGACGCCTTTGAAGCTTTCTTT
NA	NA	TRBV7-2	TRBJ1-1	CASSQPLMDLQGPEAFF	TGTGCCAGCAGCCAACCCCTTATGGACCTTCAAGGACCTGAAGCTTTCTTT
NA	NA	TRBV7-9	TRBJ2-2	CASSLQLTGELFF	TGTGCCAGCAGCTTACAACTAACCGGGGAGCTGTTTTTT
TRBD2	NA	TRBV19	TRBJ2-1	CARGPLADHNEQFF	TGTGCCAGGGGTCCACTAGCGGACCACAATGAGCAGTTCTTC
NA	NA	TRBV12-3/TRBV12-4	TRBJ2-1	CASSFGGPGYNEQFF	TGTGCCAGCTCATTTGGGGGGCCCGGGTACAATGAGCAGTTCTTC
TRBD1	NA	TRBV5-6	TRBJ2-1	CASSYPPGTGGAGQFF	TGTGCCAGCAGCTACCCCCCGGGGACAGGGGGCGCTGGGCAGTTCTTC
TRBD2	NA	TRBV12-3/TRBV12-4	TRBJ2-1	CASSFRVSGGPYNEQFF	TGTGCCAGCAGTTTTAGAGTAAGCGGGGGTCCTTACAATGAGCAGTTCTTC
NA	NA	TRBV7-6	TRBJ2-7	CASSWGQSLEQYF	TGTGCCAGCAGCTGGGGGCAGTCTCTCGAGCAGTACTTC
NA	few	TRBV7-8	TRBJ2-5	CASSLGLVWETQYF	TGTGCCAGCAGCCTCGGGCTAGTGTGGGAGACCCAGTACTTC
NA	NA	TRBV29-1	TRBJ1-2	CSVEGRNGYTF	TGCAGCGTTGAAGGAAGAAATGGCTACACCTTC
NA	few	TRBV7-2	TRBJ2-7	CASSRDAGAGEQYF	TGTGCCAGCAGCCGCGACGCCGGGGCTGGCGAGCAGTACTTC
NA	few	TRBV7-2	TRBJ2-1	CASSLEGRAPYNEQFF	TGTGCCAGCAGCTTAGAGGGGCGGGCCCCCTACAATGAGCAGTTCTTC
TRBD2	few	TRBV6-5	TRBJ2-6	CASSYRTRDPTGANVLTF	TGTGCCAGCAGTTACAGGACTAGGGACCCAACTGGGGCCAACGTCCTGACTTTC
NA	few	TRBV6-2/TRBV6-3	TRBJ1-1	CASSYSSIWGAGNTEAFF	TGTGCCAGCAGTTACTCGAGTATATGGGGGGCAGGAAACACTGAAGCTTTCTTT
NA	NA	TRBV7-6	TRBJ2-4	CASSLGNSNIQYF	TGTGCCAGCAGCTTGGGGAATTCGAACATTCAGTACTTC
TRBD2	NA	TRBV7-8	TRBJ2-5	CASSRGGERKTQYF	TGTGCCAGCAGCCGGGGGGGCGAACGAAAGACCCAGTACTTC
TRBD1	NA	TRBV11-2	TRBJ2-6	CASRGQGPFFLTF	TGTGCCAGCCGTGGACAGGGCCCTTTCTTCCTGACTTTC
TRBD1	many	TRBV7-8	TRBJ2-2	CASSRTGTGNPGELFF	TGTGCCAGCAGCCGTACCGGGACAGGGAATCCCGGGGAGCTGTTTTTT
NA	NA	TRBV11-2	TRBJ2-1	CASTIGDSIYNEQFF	TGTGCCAGCACCATAGGGGACTCGATCTACAATGAGCAGTTCTTC
NA	NA	TRBV11-2	TRBJ2-7	CASSLGAVYEQYF	TGTGCCAGCAGCTTAGGGGCAGTGTACGAGCAGTACTTC
NA	few	TRBV7-9	TRBJ1-1	CASTPTENRVFSEAFF	TGTGCCAGCACCCCTACAGAAAACAGGGTTTTCTCTGAAGCTTTCTTT
NA	NA	TRBV7-9	TRBJ2-1	CASSLGGPPYNEQFF	TGTGCCAGCAGCTTAGGTGGACCCCCCTACAATGAGCAGTTCTTC